The sequence of this T cell receptor beta chain was determined in a study of cytomegalovirus exposure and HLA in healthy donors. This clone turned up a few times. What it recognizes is unknown. The germline V and J ends were trimmed by 1 base and 1 base, with 6 bases remaining between them. Germline CDR1 reads SEHNR; CDR2 reads FQNEAQ (reference sequence). The CDR3 loop spans 14 amino acids. The PCR made use of 60 Vbeta and 13 Jbeta primers. TCRdb's copy holds only in-frame clones and misses some; the assay was immunoSEQ multiplex PCR. Of 120,000 to 150,000 clones listed, about 86% are singletons. Findings of the study overall: Later analysis demonstrated an association between a missense DCLRE1C variant and TCR beta V- and J-gene trimming. Because they were indistinguishable, some V segments, including TRBV6-2 and TRBV6-3, were excluded. Within an earlier analysis, most TCR beta V segments proved productive either about 87% or about 30% of the time.

The specimen was PBMCs. The chain combines TRBV7-9 with TRBJ2-3, with D possibly matching TRBD1 (6 bases). The receptor comes from a man between 40 and 49 years old in good health and CMV-seropositive. The CDR3: CASSLGQGTDTQYF. CDR3 sequence (DNA): TGTGCCAGCAGCTTAGGACAGGGCACAGATACGCAGTATTTT.